These 10 T cell receptor beta chains share one sample of origin, sequenced in a study of blood T cell repertoires in COVID-19. TCRdb's table, derived via immunoSEQ multiplex PCR, lists solely in-frame clones and lacks some. The table lists about 140,000 clones, roughly 86% of them singletons, with 8.2% in the top ten. The sequencing sample was made of peripheral blood. The receptors shown here come from a woman aged 55-75 years with acute or convalescent COVID-19.

The chain employs TRBV5-1 and TRBJ2-7; D might be TRBD2 (6 bases). CDR1 and CDR2 (germline): SGHRS, YFSETQ. CDR3 size: 14 residues. Between the trimmed V and J ends, which lost 0 bases and 9 bases, there was a span of 16 bases. This chain's CDR3 is CASSLGGDLRGQYF. Here the CDR3 DNA reads TGCGCCAGCAGCTTGGGCGGGGATCTACGAGGGCAGTACTTC.

The chain has TRBV5-4 and TRBJ2-5, with 10 bases identical to TRBD2. Germline lookup yields CDR1 SGHNT and CDR2 YYREEE (reference sequence). Trimming took 1 base from V and 4 from J; bases not matched to a gene: 4. CDR3 length: 15 amino acids. The CDR3 bases are TGTGCCAGCAGCTTGTCAAGCGGGGGGGGAGAGACCCAGTACTTC. It is translated as CASSLSSGGGETQYF.

The chain recombines TRBV6-4 with TRBJ2-2, with a tentative D call TRBD2 (5 bases). The ends were cut back, 0 bases at V and 4 bases at J, with 21 bases in the middle. The CDR3 extends over 19 amino acids. Germline V lookup: CDR1 MRHNA, CDR2 SNTAGT. CDR3 residues: CASSDSPLQLSRGTGELFF. The CDR3 DNA reads as TGTGCCAGCAGTGACTCCCCCTTGCAGCTGTCTCGGGGCACCGGGGAGCTGTTTTTT.

This chain links TRBV5-4 with TRBJ2-7; the D gene is possibly TRBD2 (5 bases). The V end lost 0 bases, the J end lost 5 bases, and 6 bases lay between the germline ends. Per germline, CDR1 SGHNT and CDR2 YYREEE (reference sequence). The CDR3 totals 12 residues. CDR3 in amino acids: CASSLDGNEQYF. Here the CDR3 DNA reads TGTGCCAGCAGCTTGGACGGGAACGAGCAGTACTTC.

The chain is built from TRBV7-9 and TRBJ2-1, with 7 positions matching TRBD2. Germline trimming cut 5 bases from V and 4 bases from J; bases unmatched to any gene: 5. Looked up from germline, CDR1 is SEHNR and CDR2 is FQNEAQ (reference sequence). The CDR3 has 14 amino acids. The CDR3 spells CASSEGLLYNEQFF. CDR3 bases: TGTGCCAGCAGCGAGGGACTACTTTACAATGAGCAGTTCTTC. The whole variable domain, remainder taken from reference TRBV7-9 and TRBJ2-1, is DTGVSQNPRHKITKRGQNVTFRCDPISEHNRLYWYRQTLGQGPEFLTYFQNEAQLEKSRLLSDRFSAERPKGSFSTLEIQRTEQGDSAMYLCASSEGLLYNEQFFGPGTRLTVL.

This clone was recorded a few times. The chain links TRBV7-2 to TRBJ2-7, with D possibly being TRBD1 (5 bases). Per germline, CDR1 SGHTA and CDR2 FQGNSA. The CDR3 totals 13 residues. V lost 1 base to trimming and J lost 2 bases, with 6 bases between them. CDR3: CASSLDRPYEQYF. CDR3 DNA sequence: TGTGCCAGCAGCTTAGACAGGCCCTACGAGCAGTACTTC.

This clone is a singleton in its sample. The V call is TRBV15, the J call TRBJ2-7, with TRBD1 matching 9 bases. Per the germline V gene, CDR1 is LNHNV and CDR2 is YYDKDF (reference sequence). The CDR3 contains 17 residues. With 4 bases clipped from V and 2 bases from J, the junction kept 12 bases outside the gene matches. The CDR3 sequence is CATSISGGTGLAYEQYF. The CDR3 nucleotides are TGTGCCACCAGCATCTCTGGGGGGACAGGGTTGGCCTACGAGCAGTACTTC.

This chain links TRBV27 with TRBJ1-2; maybe TRBD1 (5 bases). Germline V gives CDR1 MNHEY, CDR2 SMNVEV (reference sequence). V gave up 6 bases and J gave up 4 bases, with 12 bases separating them. The CDR3 covers 13 residues. The CDR3 DNA is TGTGCCAGCAGCCTACAGGAGAGCTATGGCTACACCTTC. This sequence encodes CASSLQESYGYTF.

The rearrangement uses TRBV5-1 and TRBJ1-1, with D possibly TRBD1 on 5 matching bases. Germline V gene lookup returns CDR1 SGHRS and CDR2 YFSETQ. V lost 6 bases and J 4 bases, leaving 16 bases between the germline ends. The CDR3 consists of 14 residues. The DNA of the CDR3 is TGCGCCAGCATTAGAGGGGAGGGGCTCACTGAAGCTTTCTTT. This encodes CASIRGEGLTEAFF.

The V gene is TRBV6-6, the J gene TRBJ2-7; D perhaps matches TRBD2 (5 bases). CDR3 length: 17 amino acids. V was shortened by 5 bases and J by 2 bases, with 22 bases between the two germline ends. Looked up from germline, CDR1 is MNHNY and CDR2 is SVGAGI (reference sequence). CDR3 nucleotide sequence: TGTGCCAGCAGTCAGTCCATAGTCGGAGCGGCGGCCTACGAGCAGTACTTC. Protein product: CASSQSIVGAAAYEQYF.